One and the same sample provided the 27 T cell receptor beta chains below, sequenced in a study of blood T cell repertoires in COVID-19. Assay: immunoSEQ multiplex PCR; the TCRdb copy retains only in-frame clones and omits some. The repertoire consists of approximately 260,000 clones, with around 86% occurring once and the leading ten covering around 2.1%. Sequences were obtained from peripheral blood. The receptors derive from a man in his forties or fifties with acute or convalescent COVID-19.

This clone came up a few times. The junction departs from the called germline gene at one end, perhaps through a read error. The chain couples TRBV19 to TRBJ2-1; 15 bases align to TRBD2. Looked up from germline, CDR1 is LNHDA and CDR2 is SQIVND (reference sequence). CDR3 length: 14 residues. The CDR3 DNA follows: TGTGCCAGTAGTAAGGGACTAGCGGGGGGTGAGGAGTTCTTC. Amino acids: CASSKGLAGGEEFF.

The V gene is TRBV11-2, the J gene TRBJ2-1; D not certain. Germline lookup yields CDR1 SGHAT and CDR2 FQNNGV. The CDR3 has 16 amino acids. V shed 4 bases and J shed 1 base, with 14 bases lying between them. CDR3 in amino acids: CASSSPPPVSYNEQFF. Here the CDR3 DNA reads TGTGCCAGCAGCTCTCCCCCTCCGGTATCCTACAATGAGCAGTTCTTC.

The genes are TRBV24-1 and TRBJ2-3; TRBD1 aligns across 8 bases. Per the germline V gene, CDR1 is KGHDR and CDR2 is SFDVKD. The CDR3 is made up of 15 amino acids. Trimming at V came to 5 bases and at J to 3 bases, leaving 6 bases not matched to a gene. As DNA, the CDR3 is TGTGCCACCAGTGCTAGGACAGGGTCAACAGATACGCAGTATTTT. Encoded protein: CATSARTGSTDTQYF.

This clone showed up just a few times. The chain joins TRBV7-9 to TRBJ2-3, with TRBD2 as a possible D gene (6 bases). The V and J ends lost 7 bases and 0 bases respectively, with 8 bases between them. The length of the CDR3 is 13 residues. Germline assignment: CDR1 SEHNR and CDR2 FQNEAQ (reference sequence). The CDR3 DNA sequence: TGTGCCAGCAACCGGGGGAGCACAGATACGCAGTATTTT. This encodes CASNRGSTDTQYF.

This chain connects TRBV9 to TRBJ2-7; TRBD2 aligns across 9 bases. V shed 3 bases, J shed 7 bases, and the junction held 11 bases outside the gene matches. The germline V gene encodes CDR1 SGDLS and CDR2 YYNGEE. CDR3 length: 15 residues. The CDR3 coding sequence is TGTGCCAGCAGCGAGCGTGGCGGGGGGGCGGTGGAGCAGTACTTC. It yields the protein CASSERGGGAVEQYF. Full variable domain (rest looked up from reference TRBV9 and TRBJ2-7): DSGVTQTPKHLITATGQRVTLRCSPRSGDLSVYWYQQSLDQGLQFLIQYYNGEERAKGNILERFSAQQFPDLHSELNLSSLELGDSALYFCASSERGGGAVEQYFGPGTRLTVT.

For the CDR3, the DNA is TGTGCCAGCACACCGGGGGTCAGGGTTGGGCCCCAGCATTTT. Protein product: CASTPGVRVGPQHF. This rearrangement joins TRBV6-5 to TRBJ1-5, with D maybe TRBD1 (5 bases). The V end lost 7 bases, the J end lost 9 bases, and 19 bases lay between the germline ends. This CDR3 region has 14 residues. The germline CDR1 and CDR2 sequences are MNHEY and SVGAGI.

The V and J genes are TRBV29-1 and TRBJ2-7, with 10 bases matching TRBD1. V shed 2 bases and J 7 bases; nucleotides not matched to a gene: 8. The CDR3 sequence is 14 residues long. CDR1 and CDR2 (germline): SQVTM, ANQGSEA. Written as DNA, the CDR3 is TGCAGCGTTGAATTGGGACAGGGGCATGGAGAGCAGTACTTC. Translation gives CSVELGQGHGEQYF.

The chain joins TRBV6-5 to TRBJ2-2; 8 nucleotides line up with TRBD1. The V gene end was trimmed by 6 bases and the J gene end by 5 bases; junction bases not matched to a gene: 8. This CDR3 contains 15 residues. CDR1 MNHEY and CDR2 SVGAGI come from the germline V gene. The CDR3 sequence is CASSRTGPTTGELFF. DNA for the CDR3: TGTGCCAGCAGCCGGACAGGGCCCACTACCGGGGAGCTGTTTTTT.

The genes are TRBV7-2 and TRBJ2-7, with 9 nucleotides matching TRBD1. The CDR3 is made up of 15 amino acids. The V and J ends lost 5 bases and 2 bases, in that order; junction bases with no gene match: 7. In germline, CDR1 is SGHTA, CDR2 FQGNSA. Written as DNA, the CDR3 is TGTGCCAGCAGCGGAGGGACAGGGCCAGCCTACGAGCAGTACTTC. It specifies CASSGGTGPAYEQYF. Combining the CDR3 with reference TRBV7-2 and TRBJ2-7 gives the whole variable domain GAGVSQSPSNKVTEKGKDVELRCDPISGHTALYWYRQSLGQGLEFLIYFQGNSAPDKSGLPSDRFSAERTGGSVSTLTIQRTQQEDSAVYLCASSGGTGPAYEQYFGPGTRLTVT.

This clone was picked up a small number of times. The chain is built from TRBV18 and TRBJ1-3, with D tentatively TRBD1 (6 bases). CDR1 and CDR2 from the germline V gene are KGHSH and LQKENI. CDR3 size: 19 residues. The V and J ends lost 3 bases and 0 bases respectively, with 21 bases between them. The CDR3 protein is CASSPQDPGEFLSGNTIYF. The CDR3, as DNA: TGTGCCAGCTCACCCCAGGACCCAGGGGAATTCCTCTCTGGAAACACCATATATTTT. Full variable domain (remainder filled in from reference TRBV18 and TRBJ1-3): NAGVMQNPRHLVRRRGQEARLRCSPMKGHSHVYWYRQLPEEGLKFMVYLQKENIIDESGMPKERFSAEFPKEGPSILRIQQVVRGDSAAYFCASSPQDPGEFLSGNTIYFGEGSWLTVV.

The V gene is TRBV12-3 or TRBV12-4, the J gene TRBJ2-7; maybe TRBD1 (6 bases). The V and J ends lost 3 bases and 7 bases respectively, with 7 bases between them. This CDR3 has 11 residues. This chain's CDR3 is CASSLGAEQYF. The CDR3 nucleotides are TGTGCCAGCAGTTTGGGGGCAGAGCAGTACTTC.

The rearrangement uses TRBV2 and TRBJ2-5; weak D call: TRBD2 (6 bases). This CDR3 comprises 15 residues. V lost 6 bases, J lost 1 base, and 15 bases lay in between. The V gene's germline CDR1 is SNHLY and CDR2 FYNNEI. CDR3 amino acids: CASRARDFPQETQYF. For the CDR3, the DNA is TGTGCCAGCAGGGCCAGGGACTTCCCCCAAGAGACCCAGTACTTC.

The J gene is TRBJ2-2, the V gene TRBV5-4, with TRBD2 matching over 9 bases. CDR1 is SGHNT, CDR2 YYREEE, per germline (reference sequence). V lost 4 bases and J lost 4; bases outside the gene matches: 5. This CDR3 spans 15 amino acids. The CDR3 loop reads CASSGGGGLTGELFF. CDR3 in DNA: TGTGCCAGCAGCGGCGGGGGGGGCCTCACCGGGGAGCTGTTTTTT.

The J gene is TRBJ2-2, the V gene TRBV7-6; perhaps TRBD1 as D (6 bases). V lost 0 bases and J lost 4, with 15 bases in between. The CDR3 covers 17 residues. The germline CDR1 and CDR2 sequences are SGHVS and FNYEAQ. For the CDR3, the DNA is TGTGCCAGCAGCTTAGCGCCGTATGAAGGGGGCACCGGGGAGCTGTTTTTT. Translating gives CASSLAPYEGGTGELFF.

V and J are TRBV9 and TRBJ2-7; 8 bases are shared with TRBD1. The germline V gene has CDR1 SGDLS and CDR2 YYNGEE. The CDR3 loop spans 15 amino acids. J was trimmed by 6 bases and V by 0 bases; bases with no gene match: 8. In nucleotides, the CDR3 is TGTGCCAGCAGCGTAGTCGGCAGGGGGCCAGTCGAGCAGTACTTC. It encodes CASSVVGRGPVEQYF.

This clone showed up just a few times. This chain joins TRBV9 and TRBJ1-6; TRBD1 is a possible D gene (5 bases). Germline CDR1 is SGDLS and CDR2 is YYNGEE. The CDR3 sequence is 17 residues long. Trimming removed 4 bases from V and 3 bases from J, with 17 bases in between. CDR3 protein: CASSIRPDNNYNSPLHF. CDR3 DNA sequence: TGTGCCAGCAGCATACGTCCGGACAACAACTATAATTCACCCCTCCACTTT.

J is TRBJ1-2 and V is TRBV9, with TRBD1 matching 7 bases. Germline values: CDR1 SGDLS, CDR2 YYNGEE. The J segment lost 1 base and the V segment lost 6 bases, leaving 3 bases of the junction unmatched. This CDR3 has 13 residues. The CDR3 loop is CASNRDSNYGYTF. In DNA, the CDR3 is TGTGCCAGCAACCGGGACAGTAACTATGGCTACACCTTC.

The rearrangement uses TRBV3-1 (or the pseudogene TRBV3-2) and TRBJ1-1; the D is unclear. The CDR3 loop spans 12 amino acids. V lost 3 bases to trimming and J lost 6 bases, with 8 bases between them. In germline, CDR1 is LGHDT, CDR2 YNNKEL (reference sequence). CDR3 nucleotide sequence: TGTGCCAGCAGCCATAGTTATTCTGAAGCTTTCTTT. As protein: CASSHSYSEAFF.

The chain employs TRBV12-3 or TRBV12-4 and TRBJ1-2, with D tentatively TRBD1 (5 bases). Trimming removed 3 bases at V and 6 bases at J, with 8 bases between. The CDR3 is 12 amino acids. The CDR3 loop is CASSLWGDGYTF. CDR3 coding DNA: TGTGCCAGCAGTTTGTGGGGGGATGGCTACACCTTC.

This rearrangement joins TRBV12-3 or TRBV12-4 to TRBJ1-5; D gene ambiguous. Trimming shortened V by 6 bases and J by 2 bases, and 8 bases separated the two germline ends. The length of the CDR3 is 13 residues. For the CDR3, the DNA is TGTGCCAGCAGAGGCGCGGGCAATCAGCCCCAGCATTTT. It translates to CASRGAGNQPQHF.

The chain links TRBV25-1 to TRBJ2-7; D is ambiguous. This CDR3 comprises 12 residues. Germline V lookup: CDR1 MGHDK, CDR2 SYGVNS. Trimming removed 6 bases at V and 2 bases at J, with 8 bases between. DNA of the CDR3: TGTGCCAGCAGCAAAGACACCTACGAGCAGTACTTC. Its translation is CASSKDTYEQYF.

For this clone: One end of the junction varies from germline; a read error may be responsible. The chain employs TRBV7-7 and TRBJ2-1; D possibly corresponds to TRBD2 (5 bases). The germline gives CDR1 SSHAT, CDR2 FNYEAQ (reference sequence). This CDR3 is 14 amino acids long. Here the CDR3 reads CASSLGRGNNEQFF. DNA for the CDR3: TGTGCTAGCAGCTTAGGACGGGGAAATAATGAGCAGTTCTTC.

The CDR3 region has the DNA TGTGCCAGCAGCCCCTCCTTGAGCTCTGGAAACACCATATATTTT. Its translation is CASSPSLSSGNTIYF. This chain joins TRBV9 and TRBJ1-3, with D hard to call. The CDR3 extends over 15 amino acids. V was trimmed by 4 bases and J by 0 bases, leaving 11 bases between them. CDR1 and CDR2 (germline): SGDLS, YYNGEE.

This chain joins TRBV19 and TRBJ1-5, with 7 bases aligning to TRBD1. With V trimmed by 7 bases and J by 2 bases, 20 bases remained unmatched. The CDR3 extends over 19 amino acids. CDR1 is LNHDA, CDR2 SQIVND, per germline (reference sequence). CDR3 nucleotides: TGTGCCAGTAACCCCCTCCGGGACAGAAGAGGGACAGGCAATCAGCCCCAGCATTTT. Translated: CASNPLRDRRGTGNQPQHF.

There are a few counts of this clone. The chain carries TRBV10-3 and TRBJ2-2; D call uncertain. V was pared by 8 bases and J by 0 bases, with 10 bases between. Germline-derived CDR1 and CDR2 are ENHRY and SYGVKD. This CDR3 spans 14 amino acids. CDR3 sequence: CAIVGGPNTGELFF. CDR3 coding DNA: TGTGCCATCGTCGGCGGCCCGAACACCGGGGAGCTGTTTTTT.

The chain combines TRBV2 with TRBJ2-2; 9 bases fit TRBD2. The CDR3 is 16 residues long. Unmatched junction bases numbered 3, after V lost 2 bases and J lost 2 bases. Germline loops: CDR1 SNHLY, CDR2 FYNNEI. As DNA, the CDR3 is TGTGCCAGCAGTGAACGCGGGGGGGCTAACACCGGGGAGCTGTTTTTT. It specifies CASSERGGANTGELFF.

This rearrangement joins TRBV5-1 to TRBJ1-4, with D perhaps matching TRBD1 (6 bases). The V and J ends lost 5 bases and 8 bases respectively, with 16 bases between them. CDR3 length: 14 amino acids. CDR1 and CDR2 (germline): SGHRS, YFSETQ. In DNA, the CDR3 is TGCGCCAGCAGACCCACCGGGACATCCGAAAAACTGTTTTTT. This translates into CASRPTGTSEKLFF.